This entry concerns a single TCR beta chain. Its antigen is still unknown. This entry belongs to a study of CD8+CD57+ T cells in acquired aplastic anemia. Points from the study as a whole: It was found that 25 to 35 CD8+ CDR3 sequences were shared between patients and controls.

Using genomic DNA as the template, TCR beta VDJ and CDR3 profiling was carried out. TCRdb processed the reads anew with MiXCR; each CDR3 protein has one entry. The sample yields 200,000 to 250,000 distinct CDR3 sequences, approximately 65% seen once. The CDR3 sequence is 13 residues long. CDR1 and CDR2 from the germline V gene are MNHEY and SMNVEV (reference sequence). Trimming removed 10 bases from V and 0 bases from J, with 11 bases in between. An expansion of CD8+CD57+ cells by flow cytometry had been shown in patients chosen for sequencing. As a group, the patients uniformly had severe acquired aplastic anemia.

The chain carries TRBV27 and TRBJ2-3; D is ambiguous. The sequence came from a human donor with aplastic anemia. The sequenced sample was sorted CD4+, CD8+, or CD8+CD57+ T cells (not recorded which) from PBMCs. The CDR3 DNA reads as TGTGCCACCACACGGGCCAGCACAGATACGCAGTATTTT. Residues: CATTRASTDTQYF.